The 21 T cell receptor beta chains reported below all come from one sample, sequenced in a study of cytomegalovirus exposure and HLA in healthy donors. PCR used 60 Vbeta primers and 13 Jbeta primers. Generated by immunoSEQ multiplex PCR, the TCRdb table keeps only in-frame clones and is missing some. The repertoire holds approximately 240,000 clones, about 89% seen once, with 0.95% to 1.1% in the top ten. The specimen sequenced was PBMCs. All receptors derive from a woman aged 18-29 years in good health and CMV-seronegative.

The chain joins TRBV5-1 to TRBJ1-3; D unresolved. The V gene lost 4 bases and the J gene lost 0 bases, with 14 bases spanning the gap. The CDR3 consists of 16 residues. The germline V gene has CDR1 SGHRS and CDR2 YFSETQ. The chain's CDR3 is CASSISGSSSGNTIYF. CDR3 DNA: TGCGCCAGCAGCATATCCGGGTCGAGCTCTGGAAACACCATATATTTT.

The rearrangement joins TRBV6-5 to TRBJ2-5, with D unclear. The CDR3 runs 13 residues. Germline V gene lookup returns CDR1 MNHEY and CDR2 SVGAGI. The V and J ends lost 0 bases and 4 bases respectively, with 6 bases between them. The DNA of the CDR3 is TGTGCCAGCAGTTACTCCCAGATAGAGACCCAGTACTTC. This codes for CASSYSQIETQYF.

The chain is built from TRBV13 and TRBJ2-3; TRBD1 aligns across 8 bases. V gave up 3 bases and J gave up 4 bases; unmatched junction bases: 9. This CDR3 is built from 16 residues. From germline, CDR1 is PRHDT and CDR2 FYEKMQ (reference sequence). The CDR3 here is CASSFRTGPGADTQYF. In DNA form, the CDR3 reads TGTGCCAGCAGCTTCCGGACAGGGCCCGGGGCAGATACGCAGTATTTT. Looking up the rest from reference TRBV13 and TRBJ2-3 gives the full variable domain: AAGVIQSPRHLIKEKRETATLKCYPIPRHDTVYWYQQGPGQDPQFLISFYEKMQSDKGSIPDRFSAQQFSDYHSELNMSSLELGDSALYFCASSFRTGPGADTQYFGPGTRLTVL.

The rearrangement joins TRBV20-1 to TRBJ2-1; tentative D call: TRBD2 (5 bases). This CDR3 comprises 9 residues. Trimming left V 5 bases short and J 15 bases short, with 11 bases between. The V gene's germline CDR1 is DFQATT and CDR2 SNEGSKA (reference sequence). The CDR3 loop reads CSAGPAGFF. The CDR3 nucleotides read TGCAGTGCTGGCCCTGCGGGGTTCTTC.

This clone was seen only a few times. This rearrangement joins TRBV18 to TRBJ1-2, with 7 bases that match TRBD1. This CDR3 region has 16 residues. Per the germline V gene, CDR1 is KGHSH and CDR2 is LQKENI. Trimming at V came to 3 bases and at J to 4 bases, leaving 11 bases not matched to a gene. Here the CDR3 reads CASSPPDRAPGYGYTF. CDR3 nucleotides: TGTGCCAGCTCACCGCCAGACAGGGCCCCGGGCTATGGCTACACCTTC.

The chain links TRBV5-1 to TRBJ2-1; 9 bases line up with TRBD2. The CDR3 runs 16 residues. Looked up from germline, CDR1 is SGHRS and CDR2 is YFSETQ. V gave up 4 bases and J gave up 8 bases; unmatched junction bases: 13. The CDR3 nucleotides read TGCGCCAGCAGCGGGGGACTAGCCCATGATCGGGATGAGCAGTTCTTC. This gives the protein CASSGGLAHDRDEQFF.

The rearrangement joins TRBV2 to TRBJ2-7, with a tentative D call TRBD1 (6 bases). Trimming removed 6 bases at V and 0 bases at J, with 15 bases between. Per the germline V gene, CDR1 is SNHLY and CDR2 is FYNNEI. The CDR3 sequence is 15 residues long. CDR3 nucleotides: TGTGCCAGCAGGCCTTTCTCGACAGGCTCCTACGAGCAGTACTTC. The encoded protein is CASRPFSTGSYEQYF.

The J gene is TRBJ1-5, the V gene TRBV10-3; maybe TRBD1 (5 bases). CDR1 and CDR2 from the germline V gene are ENHRY and SYGVKD. The CDR3 is made up of 14 amino acids. V shed 9 bases and J shed 0 bases, with 12 bases lying between them. The CDR3 nucleotides read TGTGCCATAGGGGCAGGGAATAGCAATCAGCCCCAGCATTTT. Its protein is CAIGAGNSNQPQHF.

The rearrangement joins TRBV18 to TRBJ2-1; weak D call: TRBD1 (5 bases). This CDR3 has 13 residues. Germline V CDR1 and CDR2: KGHSH, LQKENI. V was trimmed by 6 bases and J by 6 bases, leaving 12 bases between them. CDR3 amino acids: CASSMTELNEQFF. Here the CDR3 DNA reads TGTGCCAGCTCTATGACAGAACTCAATGAGCAGTTCTTC.

The V call is TRBV5-8, the J call TRBJ2-7, with unresolved D. The CDR3 has 14 residues. Trimming stripped 2 bases from V and 0 bases from J, with 9 bases between. Looked up from germline, CDR1 is SGHTS and CDR2 is YDEGEE. The CDR3, as DNA: TGTGCCAGCAGCTTAGGCGGCCCCTCCTACGAGCAGTACTTC. Translated: CASSLGGPSYEQYF.

This chain links TRBV27 with TRBJ1-5, with D possibly TRBD1 on 6 matching bases. V lost 3 bases and J lost 6, with 9 bases in between. Per germline, CDR1 MNHEY and CDR2 SMNVEV (reference sequence). This CDR3 contains 13 residues. The CDR3 DNA sequence: TGTGCCAGCAGTTTTGGGGGCAGTCAGCCCCAGCATTTT. This translates into CASSFGGSQPQHF.

The chain joins TRBV5-6 to TRBJ2-7; no clear D gene. CDR1 is SGHDT, CDR2 YYEEEE, per germline. Trimming took 0 bases from V and 3 from J, leaving 7 bases between them. There are 13 residues in the CDR3. CDR3 protein: CASSLAHHYEQYF. As DNA, the CDR3 is TGTGCCAGCAGCTTGGCACACCACTACGAGCAGTACTTC.

This clone was found once. This chain uses TRBV7-9 with TRBJ1-5; no definite D call. Deletions cut 2 bases from V and 3 bases from J, with 2 bases between. CDR3 length: 12 amino acids. Per the germline V gene, CDR1 is SEHNR and CDR2 is FQNEAQ (reference sequence). The CDR3 coding sequence is TGTGCCAGCAGCTTATACAATCAGCCCCAGCATTTT. Protein: CASSLYNQPQHF.

The V and J genes are TRBV29-1 and TRBJ2-3; 8 bases are a match to TRBD2. The germline V gene encodes CDR1 SQVTM and CDR2 ANQGSEA. CDR3 length: 14 amino acids. The V and J ends lost 4 bases and 6 bases, in that order; junction bases with no gene match: 9. The CDR3 DNA is TGCAGCGTTGTGAGAGCTAGCGGGTCCGATACGCAGTATTTT. Translation: CSVVRASGSDTQYF.

The chain uses TRBV27 and TRBJ2-1, with 14 bases fitting TRBD2. Trimming cost V 5 bases and J 6 bases; bases outside gene matches: 15. In germline, CDR1 is MNHEY, CDR2 SMNVEV (reference sequence). The CDR3 consists of 19 residues. The CDR3 nucleotides are TGTGCCAGCAGTCTGCGTCCCGGGACTAGCGGGAGCACCCCCAATGAGCAGTTCTTC. Its protein product is CASSLRPGTSGSTPNEQFF.

The gene calls are TRBV5-1 and TRBJ2-3, with D unclear. Per the germline V gene, CDR1 is SGHRS and CDR2 is YFSETQ. Trimming stripped 1 base from V and 2 bases from J, with 8 bases between. The CDR3 loop spans 14 amino acids. The CDR3, as DNA: TGCGCCAGCAGCTTGTTTTCTCCCACAGATACGCAGTATTTT. It codes for CASSLFSPTDTQYF.

The gene calls are TRBV6-1 and TRBJ2-2; tentatively, D is TRBD1 (6 bases). The CDR3 covers 18 residues. The V end lost 2 bases, the J end lost 5 bases, and 21 bases lay between the germline ends. Germline V CDR1 and CDR2: MNHNS, SASEGT. CDR3 protein: CASSEMGLAGVGTGELFF. In DNA form, the CDR3 reads TGTGCCAGCAGTGAAATGGGATTGGCAGGGGTGGGGACCGGGGAGCTGTTTTTT.

This sequence joins TRBV19 and TRBJ1-4, with D possibly TRBD1 on 6 matching bases. This CDR3 comprises 18 residues. Germline V lookup: CDR1 LNHDA, CDR2 SQIVND (reference sequence). Trimming removed 3 bases from V and 2 bases from J, with 19 bases in between. CDR3 DNA: TGTGCCAGTAGTATGGTGAGGCAGGGGAGGGGGACTAATGAAAAACTGTTTTTT. Encoded protein: CASSMVRQGRGTNEKLFF.

The chain carries TRBV6-1 and TRBJ1-1, with unresolved D. In germline, CDR1 is MNHNS, CDR2 SASEGT. CDR3 size: 11 residues. V was clipped by 5 bases and J by 8 bases, with 9 bases between them. As DNA, the CDR3 is TGTGCCAGCAGTAAACCGGGGGAAGCTTTCTTT. Translation gives CASSKPGEAFF.

The V and J genes are TRBV5-6 and TRBJ2-3; D is undetermined. The CDR3 loop spans 15 amino acids. Germline CDR1 reads SGHDT; CDR2 reads YYEEEE. V shed 4 bases and J shed 2 bases, with 14 bases lying between them. Written as DNA, the CDR3 is TGTGCCAGCAGCACTCGGGTTCCCACCACAGATACGCAGTATTTT. Translated: CASSTRVPTTDTQYF. The full variable domain, in which reference TRBV5-6 and TRBJ2-3 provide the parts outside the CDR3, is DAGVTQSPTHLIKTRGQQVTLRCSPKSGHDTVSWYQQALGQGPQFIFQYYEEEERQRGNFPDRFSGHQFPNYSSELNVNALLLGDSALYLCASSTRVPTTDTQYFGPGTRLTVL.

The rearrangement links TRBV4-1 to TRBJ2-4; no clear D gene. This CDR3 is built from 16 residues. Germline assignment: CDR1 MGHRA and CDR2 YSYEKL. V was shortened by 2 bases and J by 0 bases, with 11 bases between the two germline ends. CDR3 protein: CASSQSAAAAKNIQYF. CDR3 in DNA: TGCGCCAGCAGCCAATCTGCGGCGGCAGCCAAAAACATTCAGTACTTC.